This entry lists 26 T cell receptor beta chains sequenced from one sample in a study of chemoradiotherapy in HPV16-positive cancers. Generated by immunoSEQ multiplex PCR, the TCRdb table keeps only in-frame clones and is missing some. Of about 22,000 clones in the sample, approximately 90% were seen once. This material consisted of blood, taken from a patient who underwent chemoradiotherapy. All receptors derive from a human donor with HPV-associated anogenital cancer.

The chain uses TRBV7-2 and TRBJ1-5; D gene ambiguous. With 2 bases removed from V and 0 bases from J, the gap between germline ends came to 11 bases. Germline CDR1 and CDR2: SGHTA and FQGNSA. The length of the CDR3 is 16 residues. The CDR3 region is CASSLKLRNSNQPQHF. DNA of the CDR3: TGTGCCAGCAGCTTAAAACTACGGAATAGCAATCAGCCCCAGCATTTT.

V is TRBV6-6 and J is TRBJ2-7, with 9 bases lining up with TRBD2. The CDR3 length is 15 residues. CDR1 is MNHNY, CDR2 SVGAGI, per germline (reference sequence). V dropped 3 bases and J dropped 4; count of bases not matched to a gene: 7. The CDR3: CASSYKAGGLYEQYF. DNA of the CDR3: TGTGCCAGCAGTTATAAAGCGGGGGGATTGTACGAGCAGTACTTC.

The J gene is TRBJ2-3, the V gene TRBV5-1; D could derive from TRBD1 or TRBD2 (6 bases each). The CDR3 consists of 16 residues. CDR1 and CDR2 (germline): SGHRS, YFSETQ. Trimming left V 0 bases short and J 1 base short, with 12 bases between. The CDR3 nucleotides read TGCGCCAGCAGCTTGGTCGGGGGCTCCGGCACAGATACGCAGTATTTT. Protein product: CASSLVGGSGTDTQYF.

This rearrangement joins TRBV29-1 to TRBJ1-5; unclear D gene. V was cut by 5 bases and J by 10 bases, with 15 bases left in between. This CDR3 region has 12 residues. CDR1 and CDR2 (germline): SQVTM, ANQGSEA. CDR3 nucleotide sequence: TGCAGCGTTAGTTTGGGAAGGGCCCCCCAGCATTTT. Residues: CSVSLGRAPQHF. Full variable domain (remainder filled in from reference TRBV29-1 and TRBJ1-5): SAVISQKPSRDICQRGTSLTIQCQVDSQVTMMFWYRQQPGQSLTLIATANQGSEATYESGFVIDKFPISRPNLTFSTLTVSNMSPEDSSIYLCSVSLGRAPQHFGDGTRLSIL.

The chain combines TRBV11-2 with TRBJ1-1, with 9 bases matching TRBD1. The J segment lost 1 base and the V segment lost 3 bases, leaving 6 bases of the junction unmatched. The CDR3 consists of 16 residues. Germline-derived CDR1 and CDR2 are SGHAT and FQNNGV. CDR3 DNA sequence: TGTGCCAGCAGCTTCGGGACAGGGCAGGGGAACACTGAAGCTTTCTTT. This gives the protein CASSFGTGQGNTEAFF.

The V gene is TRBV27, the J gene TRBJ1-2, with D possibly matching TRBD1 (5 bases). V gave up 3 bases and J gave up 8 bases, with 16 bases separating them. From germline, CDR1 is MNHEY and CDR2 SMNVEV (reference sequence). The CDR3 has 14 amino acids. The CDR3 DNA is TGTGCCAGCAGTTTTTCAGGGTCCGGGATCGGCTACACCTTC. It is translated as CASSFSGSGIGYTF.

This chain joins TRBV5-8 and TRBJ2-5, with D perhaps matching TRBD2 (8 bases). Germline V gives CDR1 SGHTS, CDR2 YDEGEE. This CDR3 region has 17 residues. V lost 0 bases and J 0 bases, leaving 15 bases between the germline ends. This CDR3 is CASSLGSGTVNQETQYF. CDR3 DNA: TGTGCCAGCAGCTTGGGTAGCGGGACAGTCAACCAAGAGACCCAGTACTTC. Full variable domain (rest looked up from reference TRBV5-8 and TRBJ2-5): EAGVTQSPTHLIKTRGQQATLRCSPISGHTSVYWYQQALGLGLQFLLWYDEGEERNRGNFPPRFSGRQFPNYSSELNVNALELEDSALYLCASSLGSGTVNQETQYFGPGTRLLVL.

The chain has TRBV27 and TRBJ1-6, with 9 bases matching TRBD1. Germline V CDR1 and CDR2: MNHEY, SMNVEV (reference sequence). CDR3 size: 15 residues. J gave up 6 bases and V 6 bases, and 6 bases lay outside the gene matches. Written as DNA, the CDR3 is TGTGCCAGCAGCGCCGGACAGGGGTCTAATTCACCCCTCCACTTT. Translated, it gives CASSAGQGSNSPLHF.

V usage is TRBV6-5 and J usage is TRBJ1-5; 7 nucleotides agree with TRBD1. Trimming removed 6 bases from V and 6 bases from J; junction bases left unmatched: 8. Looked up from germline, CDR1 is MNHEY and CDR2 is SVGAGI. CDR3 length: 14 amino acids. In DNA, the CDR3 is TGTGCCAGCAGCGACGGACAGGTCGGTCAGCCCCAGCATTTT. It translates to CASSDGQVGQPQHF.

The chain carries TRBV7-6 and TRBJ2-4; no clear D gene. This CDR3 has 14 amino acids. The V end was cut by 5 bases, the J end by 3 bases, with 11 bases between. Germline V CDR1 and CDR2: SGHVS, FNYEAQ. The CDR3 nucleotides are TGTGCCAGCAGCCAGGTATCCGACAAAAACATTCAGTACTTC. It is translated as CASSQVSDKNIQYF. The full variable domain, in which reference TRBV7-6 and TRBJ2-4 provide the parts outside the CDR3, is GAGVSQSPRYKVTKRGQDVALRCDPISGHVSLYWYRQALGQGPEFLTYFNYEAQQDKSGLPNDRFSAERPEGSISTLTIQRTEQRDSAMYRCASSQVSDKNIQYFGAGTRLSVL.

CDR3 nucleotides: TGTGCCAGCAGCGTCAACCCTGGACTAGCTCCCATAGATACGCAGTATTTT. This encodes CASSVNPGLAPIDTQYF. The rearrangement links TRBV5-4 to TRBJ2-3, with 8 bases fitting TRBD2. Per the germline V gene, CDR1 is SGHNT and CDR2 is YYREEE (reference sequence). CDR3 length equals 17 residues. V was pared by 4 bases and J by 5 bases, with 15 bases of the junction left unmatched.

The rearrangement links TRBV7-9 to TRBJ2-3, with 15 bases that match TRBD2. This CDR3 is built from 18 residues. Germline V gene data show CDR1 as SEHNR and CDR2 as FQNEAQ (reference sequence). Unmatched junction bases numbered 8, after V lost 5 bases and J lost 2 bases. CDR3 bases: TGTGCCAGCAGCCTGGGACTAGCGGGGGGCCGAGACACAGATACGCAGTATTTT. Protein product: CASSLGLAGGRDTDTQYF.

This chain uses TRBV25-1 with TRBJ2-1; a weak D match, TRBD1 (6 bases). The germline V and J ends were trimmed by 7 bases and 9 bases, with 13 bases remaining between them. Germline assignment: CDR1 MGHDK and CDR2 SYGVNS. The CDR3 extends over 12 amino acids. The CDR3 DNA reads TGTGCCAGCAACAGAGGACAGTCTGAGCAGTTCTTC. Amino acid sequence: CASNRGQSEQFF.

The J gene is TRBJ2-6, the V gene TRBV7-2; D not certain. Germline loops: CDR1 SGHTA, CDR2 FQGNSA. Trimming took off 4 bases at V and 4 bases at J, with 17 bases between the two ends. The CDR3 is 17 amino acids. In nucleotides, the CDR3 is TGTGCCAGCAGCTCCCCACCGGCTGGGTTGGGGGCCAACGTCCTGACTTTC. It is translated as CASSSPPAGLGANVLTF.

This clone appeared a few times. The rearrangement links TRBV6-1 to TRBJ2-4; D is undetermined. The CDR3 runs 12 residues. Germline V gene sequence: CDR1 MNHNS, CDR2 SASEGT. V shed 3 bases and J shed 6 bases, with 6 bases lying between them. DNA of the CDR3: TGTGCCAGCAGTGACCCCGGAAACATTCAGTACTTC. Protein: CASSDPGNIQYF.

This clone has a single count. The chain joins TRBV18 to TRBJ1-1; tentative D call: TRBD1 (5 bases). Trimming took 2 bases from V and 1 from J, leaving 11 bases between them. In germline, CDR1 is KGHSH, CDR2 LQKENI. CDR3 length: 15 residues. CDR3 nucleotides: TGTGCCAGCTCACCAAGACAGCTCGGGAACACTGAAGCTTTCTTT. It codes for CASSPRQLGNTEAFF.

This rearrangement joins TRBV7-9 to TRBJ1-6; no definite D call. Trimming removed 1 base from V and 8 bases from J, with 6 bases in between. Germline-derived CDR1 and CDR2 are SEHNR and FQNEAQ (reference sequence). CDR3 length: 13 residues. CDR3 in DNA: TGTGCCAGCAGCTTAGATCTGGATTCACCCCTCCACTTT. Its protein is CASSLDLDSPLHF.

CDR3 nucleotides: TGTGCCAGCAGCTTAGAGGGGGCTAGCACAGATACGCAGTATTTT. Encoded protein: CASSLEGASTDTQYF. The gene calls are TRBV7-2 and TRBJ2-3; 7 nucleotides align to TRBD1. In germline, CDR1 is SGHTA, CDR2 FQGNSA. The V gene end was trimmed by 1 base and the J gene end by 0 bases; junction bases not matched to a gene: 1. This CDR3 region has 15 residues.

The chain has TRBV25-1 and TRBJ2-1; D gene ambiguous. The germline V gene encodes CDR1 MGHDK and CDR2 SYGVNS. V dropped 4 bases and J dropped 10 bases, with 17 bases sitting between them. The CDR3 is made up of 14 amino acids. CDR3 nucleotide sequence: TGTGCCAGCAGTGGCCCTCCAGAGACGACAGAGCAGTTCTTC. Residues: CASSGPPETTEQFF.

This clone has a handful of counts. The chain couples TRBV19 to TRBJ1-2; the D is unclear. The CDR3 is 15 amino acids. Germline V gene lookup returns CDR1 LNHDA and CDR2 SQIVND (reference sequence). V lost 0 bases, J lost 0 bases, and 8 bases lay in between. CDR3 coding DNA: TGTGCCAGTAGTATAGACGCCCAAGCTAACTATGGCTACACCTTC. Residues: CASSIDAQANYGYTF.

This clone was detected a few times. The chain is built from TRBV18 and TRBJ1-6; 8 bases are a match to TRBD1. V lost 1 base, J lost 8 bases, and 4 bases stayed unmatched. Germline V gives CDR1 KGHSH, CDR2 LQKENI. CDR3 size: 15 residues. CDR3 protein: CASSPRQGLDSPLHF. The CDR3 DNA reads TGTGCCAGCTCACCACGACAGGGGCTCGATTCACCCCTCCACTTT.

This clone was counted a single time. V and J are TRBV30 and TRBJ2-7; TRBD1 matches at 8 bases. The junction had 9 bases not matched to a gene; V was cut back by 2 bases and J by 3 bases. Germline lookup yields CDR1 GTSNPN and CDR2 SVGIG (reference sequence). This CDR3 is built from 15 residues. The CDR3 bases are TGTGCCTGGAGTAATTCCGGGACAGGCCACTACGAGCAGTACTTC. Translating it yields CAWSNSGTGHYEQYF.

The gene calls are TRBV10-1 and TRBJ1-6, with 7 bases fitting TRBD1. J lost 9 bases, V lost 2 bases, and 1 base had no gene match. Per the germline V gene, CDR1 is WNHNN and CDR2 is SYGVQD (reference sequence). The CDR3 sequence is 13 residues long. Here the CDR3 DNA reads TGCGCCAGCAGTGAGGGACAGGTTTCACCCCTCCACTTT. Translating it yields CASSEGQVSPLHF.

This rearrangement joins TRBV6-1 to TRBJ1-2; 7 bases line up with TRBD1. The V and J ends lost 7 bases and 14 bases, in that order; junction bases with no gene match: 10. This CDR3 is built from 11 residues. Looked up from germline, CDR1 is MNHNS and CDR2 is SASEGT. DNA of the CDR3: TGTGCCAGCAAAATAAGACAGGGTATAACCTTC. It encodes CASKIRQGITF.

V and J are TRBV7-2 and TRBJ1-2, with a tentative D call TRBD1 (5 bases). Between the trimmed V and J ends, which lost 4 bases and 5 bases, there was a span of 14 bases. Germline CDR1 SGHTA, CDR2 FQGNSA. The CDR3 totals 14 residues. CDR3 in DNA: TGTGCCAGCAGCTCCAGCGGGGGGAGTTATGGCTACACCTTC. Translation gives CASSSSGGSYGYTF.

This clone was counted once. This chain connects TRBV7-8 to TRBJ2-6; D unclear. The CDR3 runs to 15 residues. Between the trimmed V and J ends, which lost 0 bases and 2 bases, there was a span of 5 bases. Germline lookup yields CDR1 SGHVS and CDR2 FQNEAQ. The CDR3 DNA reads as TGTGCCAGCAGCTTAGCAGGGCCTGGGGCCAACGTCCTGACTTTC. Translation gives CASSLAGPGANVLTF.